This is a list of T cell receptor beta chains from one sample in a study of PD-1 blockade in classical Hodgkin lymphoma. TCRdb's copy holds only in-frame clones and misses some; the assay was immunoSEQ multiplex PCR. The repertoire holds some 22,000 clones, approximately 65% seen once, with over 0.95% in the top ten. This sample comprised CD4+ T cells from blood, obtained before the fourth cycle of nivolumab. Receptors were obtained from a human donor with classical Hodgkin lymphoma. Each CDR3 is given with its conserved first and last residue. Fields, in order: V gene, clone size, D gene, J gene, CDR3 protein, CDR3 DNA. A D gene is named only where the DNA matches it firmly. Clone sizes are given selectively: once, few, many, or a class where the clone is expanded.

TRBV7-2	NA	TRBD2	TRBJ2-7	CASSLQTGGSYEQYF	TGTGCCAGCAGCTTACAGACGGGGGGCTCCTACGAGCAGTACTTC
TRBV5-1	few	NA	TRBJ1-3	CASSLVGASGNTIYF	TGCGCCAGCAGCTTGGTGGGGGCCTCTGGAAACACCATATATTTT
TRBV6-1	NA	TRBD1	TRBJ2-7	CASSAQPGTGGAGEQYF	TGTGCCAGCAGTGCTCAACCCGGGACAGGGGGCGCGGGGGAGCAGTACTTC
TRBV4-1	NA	NA	TRBJ2-5	CASSQGQGHQETQYF	TGCGCCAGCAGCCAAGGGCAGGGCCACCAAGAGACCCAGTACTTC
TRBV5-6	few	NA	TRBJ2-3	CASNYYSTDTQYF	TGTGCCAGCAACTATTATAGCACAGATACGCAGTATTTT
TRBV28	NA	TRBD1	TRBJ2-1	CASTGTGGTNEQFF	TGTGCCAGCACCGGGACAGGGGGCACGAATGAGCAGTTCTTC
TRBV15	NA	NA	TRBJ2-5	CATSVLNRGGYQETQYF	TGTGCCACCAGCGTGCTAAACAGGGGGGGGTACCAAGAGACCCAGTACTTC
TRBV7-2	NA	NA	TRBJ2-5	CASSLGGQATETQYF	TGTGCCAGCAGCTTAGGCGGGCAGGCTACAGAGACCCAGTACTTC
TRBV6-5	NA	TRBD1	TRBJ2-4	CASSTGGALSIQYF	TGTGCCAGCTCTACAGGGGGCGCATTGTCCATTCAGTACTTC
TRBV10-3	few	TRBD1	TRBJ2-2	CAISMGQGGTGELFF	TGTGCCATCAGTATGGGACAGGGTGGCACCGGGGAGCTGTTTTTT
TRBV11-2	NA	NA	TRBJ1-1	CASRRGGPNTEAFF	TGTGCCAGTAGGAGAGGGGGGCCAAACACTGAAGCTTTCTTT
TRBV5-4	NA	TRBD2	TRBJ2-3	CASSIGAGDTDTQYF	TGTGCCAGCAGCATAGGAGCGGGGGACACAGATACGCAGTATTTT
TRBV2	NA	TRBD1	TRBJ1-4	CASSLQGVGEKLFF	TGTGCCAGCAGTCTACAGGGGGTCGGGGAAAAACTGTTTTTT
TRBV28	NA	NA	TRBJ1-1	CASSSGTKAFF	TGTGCCAGCAGTTCCGGGACGAAAGCTTTCTTT
TRBV7-9	medium-sized	NA	TRBJ1-1	CASSPMGRNTEAFF	TGTGCCAGCAGCCCCATGGGGCGGAACACTGAAGCTTTCTTT
TRBV28	NA	NA	TRBJ1-1	CASRRRGATEAFF	TGTGCCAGCAGAAGAAGGGGGGCCACTGAAGCTTTCTTT
TRBV18	NA	NA	TRBJ1-6	CASSPLGTRDNSPLHF	TGTGCCAGCTCACCGCTTGGAACGAGGGATAATTCACCCCTCCACTTT
TRBV5-6	once	TRBD1	TRBJ1-4	CASSLMGQGGKEKLFF	TGTGCCAGCAGCTTGATGGGACAGGGCGGTAAGGAAAAACTGTTTTTT